The T cell receptor (beta chain) under discussion was sequenced for a study of control samples from healthy donors and cancer patients. Here immunoSEQ multiplex PCR was the method, and the copy in TCRdb shows in-frame clones only, minus some. The sample lists around 120,000 clones, roughly 91% occurring once. This CDR3 region has 18 residues. Trimming cost V 3 bases and J 0 bases, with 20 bases left between them. Germline V gene sequence: CDR1 LNHDA, CDR2 SQIVND (reference sequence). The sequencing input was PBMCs. The chain carries TRBV19 and TRBJ1-1, with D possibly being TRBD1 (6 bases). The receptor was derived from a man aged 45 to 65 with head and neck cancer. The DNA of the CDR3 is TGTGCCAGTAGTATCAGACGTGGGGGGCGTGGGATGAACACTGAAGCTTTCTTT. Translation gives CASSIRRGGRGMNTEAFF.